This passage covers 30 T cell receptor beta chains from one sample sequenced in a study of control samples from healthy donors and cancer patients (dated by TCRdb to about 2020). Preparation of the library involved the immunoSEQ multiplex PCR assay. In its TCRdb copy, this immuneACCESS table keeps in-frame sequences only and misses some clones. Where compared with another copy, unresolved V genes explain less than half of these, and the others have no known cause. The sample contains roughly 160,000 clones, around 90% of them found a single time. The ten largest clones represent nearly 5% of the sample. The sample consisted of blood. These receptors all stem from a woman in her 30s in good health.

The chain employs TRBV7-9 and TRBJ2-2, with 11 bases identical to TRBD1. V shed 4 bases and J 5 bases; nucleotides not matched to a gene: 15. CDR1 is SEHNR and CDR2 is FQNEAQ in the germline V gene (reference sequence). The CDR3 totals 19 residues. The CDR3 reads CASSSLKTDRGLETGELFF. CDR3 coding DNA: TGTGCCAGCAGCTCCCTGAAAACGGACAGGGGGCTCGAAACCGGGGAGCTGTTTTTT.

The V and J genes are TRBV19 and TRBJ1-3, with 7 bases identical to TRBD1. This CDR3 has 15 amino acids. The V gene's germline CDR1 is LNHDA and CDR2 SQIVND (reference sequence). V was pared by 5 bases and J by 5 bases, with 9 bases of the junction left unmatched. As DNA, the CDR3 is TGTGCCAGTAGTCCCTGGACAGGAGCTCGAAACACCATATATTTT. It is translated as CASSPWTGARNTIYF.

This clone came up once. The chain has TRBV6-2 or TRBV6-3 and TRBJ1-1, with D possibly being TRBD1 (5 bases). Germline loops: CDR1 MNHEY, CDR2 SVGEGT. CDR3 length: 15 residues. Trimming pared 4 bases from V and 6 bases from J, leaving 18 bases between. CDR3 DNA: TGTGCCAGCAGTTCAGGGTTTGAGGATCGGGCTGAAGCTTTCTTT. Translating gives CASSSGFEDRAEAFF.

This clone came up once. The chain carries TRBV18 and TRBJ1-1; TRBD1 agrees at 10 bases. The CDR3 totals 14 residues. V lost 6 bases, J lost 1 base, and 2 bases stayed unmatched. The germline gives CDR1 KGHSH, CDR2 LQKENI. CDR3 loop: CASSGQGTNTEAFF. The CDR3 nucleotides are TGTGCCAGCTCGGGACAGGGGACGAACACTGAAGCTTTCTTT.

This clone has only a few counts. The V and J genes are TRBV5-4 and TRBJ2-1, with TRBD1 matching over 10 bases. CDR3 length: 15 residues. V trimming: 4 bases; J trimming: 2 bases; junction bases outside the gene matches: 3. Germline V gene lookup returns CDR1 SGHNT and CDR2 YYREEE (reference sequence). This CDR3 reads CASSLDRGPYNEQFF. In DNA form, the CDR3 reads TGTGCCAGCAGCCTTGACAGGGGGCCCTACAATGAGCAGTTCTTC.

The chain carries TRBV7-9 and TRBJ1-2, with 8 bases aligning to TRBD1. The CDR3 sequence is 14 residues long. The germline V gene encodes CDR1 SEHNR and CDR2 FQNEAQ (reference sequence). J gave up 8 bases and V 0 bases, and 5 bases lay outside the gene matches. The CDR3 bases are TGTGCCAGCAGCTTAGCGCAGGGGGCTATGGGCTACACCTTC. Translation gives CASSLAQGAMGYTF. Full variable domain (outside the CDR3, taken from reference TRBV7-9 and TRBJ1-2): DTGVSQNPRHKITKRGQNVTFRCDPISEHNRLYWYRQTLGQGPEFLTYFQNEAQLEKSRLLSDRFSAERPKGSFSTLEIQRTEQGDSAMYLCASSLAQGAMGYTFGSGTRLTVV.

The chain recombines TRBV6-5 with TRBJ2-7; the match to TRBD1 covers 10 bases. The CDR3 extends over 14 amino acids. V lost 8 bases to trimming and J lost 6 bases; unmatched junction nucleotides: 10. Germline V lookup: CDR1 MNHEY, CDR2 SVGAGI. Here the CDR3 DNA reads TGTGCCAGCCTCAGGACAGGGGGTGGAGGCGAGCAGTACGTC. Its protein is CASLRTGGGGEQYV.

The rearrangement uses TRBV11-2 and TRBJ2-5; 8 bases line up with TRBD1. Germline V gene sequence: CDR1 SGHAT, CDR2 FQNNGV. The CDR3 spans 16 residues. Trimming at V came to 5 bases and at J to 4 bases, leaving 12 bases not matched to a gene. The CDR3 sequence is CASSIPEQGGGETQYF. Here the CDR3 DNA reads TGTGCCAGCAGCATCCCCGAACAGGGGGGCGGAGAGACCCAGTACTTC.

J is TRBJ1-1 and V is TRBV5-5; D uncertain. Trimming left V 4 bases short and J 1 base short, with 11 bases between. Per germline, CDR1 SGHKS and CDR2 YYEKEE (reference sequence). The CDR3 loop spans 14 amino acids. The CDR3 sequence is CASSPLGRNTEAFF. The CDR3 DNA follows: TGTGCCAGCAGCCCTTTAGGACGGAACACTGAAGCTTTCTTT.

The chain links TRBV3-1 (or the pseudogene TRBV3-2) to TRBJ2-1; D remains ambiguous. The V end was cut by 1 base, the J end by 5 bases, with 9 bases between. The CDR3 extends over 14 amino acids. CDR1 and CDR2 (germline): LGHDT, YNNKEL (reference sequence). The CDR3 is CASSQVPFHNEQFF. For the CDR3, the DNA is TGTGCCAGCAGCCAAGTACCCTTTCACAATGAGCAGTTCTTC.

V and J are TRBV14 and TRBJ1-4; D not resolved. Per germline, CDR1 SGHDN and CDR2 FVKESK. This CDR3 is 15 amino acids long. V lost 1 base to trimming and J lost 0 bases, with 6 bases between them. Written as DNA, the CDR3 is TGTGCCAGCAGCCAAGGAGGAACAACTAATGAAAAACTGTTTTTT. Translated, it gives CASSQGGTTNEKLFF.

The chain links TRBV10-3 to TRBJ1-2; no firm D call. Germline V gene data show CDR1 as ENHRY and CDR2 as SYGVKD. The CDR3 has 13 amino acids. Trimming stripped 10 bases from V and 6 bases from J, with 18 bases between. As DNA, the CDR3 is TGTGCCACCAAAGACACCCCGGGAGATGGCTACACCTTC. Translation: CATKDTPGDGYTF.

The chain recombines TRBV5-1 with TRBJ1-4, with 7 nucleotides matching TRBD1. This CDR3 region has 14 residues. V lost 4 bases, J lost 4 bases, and 4 bases stayed unmatched. CDR1 is SGHRS, CDR2 YFSETQ, per germline. The CDR3 spells CASSTRGVNEKLFF. CDR3 in DNA: TGCGCCAGCAGCACCAGGGGGGTTAATGAAAAACTGTTTTTT.

This clone was seen just once. The rearrangement uses TRBV5-4 and TRBJ1-4, with TRBD1 matching over 9 bases. Germline lookup yields CDR1 SGHNT and CDR2 YYREEE (reference sequence). There are 16 residues in the CDR3. The V gene end was trimmed by 4 bases and the J gene end by 2 bases; junction bases not matched to a gene: 6. CDR3 in DNA: TGTGCCAGCAGCCGATACGGACAGGGGACTAATGAAAAACTGTTTTTT. This codes for CASSRYGQGTNEKLFF.

The chain joins TRBV9 to TRBJ2-1; TRBD1 or TRBD2 may be the D gene (6 bases each). Germline V lookup: CDR1 SGDLS, CDR2 YYNGEE. Between the trimmed V and J ends, which lost 6 bases and 5 bases, there was a span of 18 bases. The CDR3 runs to 15 residues. DNA for the CDR3: TGTGCCAGCACCTCCACCGGAGGGGGTCACAATGAGCAGTTCTTC. The encoded protein is CASTSTGGGHNEQFF. Full variable domain (outside the CDR3, taken from reference TRBV9 and TRBJ2-1): DSGVTQTPKHLITATGQRVTLRCSPRSGDLSVYWYQQSLDQGLQFLIQYYNGEERAKGNILERFSAQQFPDLHSELNLSSLELGDSALYFCASTSTGGGHNEQFFGPGTRLTVL.

This sequence joins TRBV29-1 and TRBJ2-1, with D tentatively TRBD2 (5 bases). Germline V gene data show CDR1 as SQVTM and CDR2 as ANQGSEA. Trimming removed 3 bases at V and 10 bases at J, with 16 bases between. This CDR3 contains 13 residues. Written as DNA, the CDR3 is TGCAGCGTTGAGTTGCTCGCAAGGAGGGAGCAGTTCTTC. This sequence encodes CSVELLARREQFF.

This chain connects TRBV6-5 to TRBJ2-1; no firm D call. CDR1 is MNHEY and CDR2 is SVGAGI in the germline V gene. The length of the CDR3 is 16 residues. The ends were cut back, 1 base at V and 0 bases at J, with 10 bases in the middle. The CDR3 region has the DNA TGTGCCAGCAGTTACTTCGATGCCAGCTCCTACAATGAGCAGTTCTTC. Translating it yields CASSYFDASSYNEQFF.

The chain employs TRBV12-2 and TRBJ2-7; whether TRBD1, the table's D call, matches the DNA was not checked. TRBV12-2 is recorded as a pseudogene. The CDR3 is made up of 13 amino acids. CDR3 amino acids: CASRFPGWYEQYF. As DNA, the CDR3 is TGTGCAAGTCGCTTTCCAGGGTGGTATGAGCAGTACTTC.

V usage is TRBV7-9 and J usage is TRBJ2-1, with 7 bases aligning to TRBD2. Germline V gene sequence: CDR1 SEHNR, CDR2 FQNEAQ (reference sequence). V lost 5 bases and J lost 2; bases outside the gene matches: 3. The CDR3 has 14 residues. In DNA form, the CDR3 reads TGTGCCAGCAGCATAAGCGGGGCCTACAATGAGCAGTTCTTC. This codes for CASSISGAYNEQFF. Drawing the rest from reference TRBV7-9 and TRBJ2-1, the complete variable domain is DTGVSQNPRHKITKRGQNVTFRCDPISEHNRLYWYRQTLGQGPEFLTYFQNEAQLEKSRLLSDRFSAERPKGSFSTLEIQRTEQGDSAMYLCASSISGAYNEQFFGPGTRLTVL.

This clone has a single count. The chain recombines TRBV7-9 with TRBJ1-2, with 9 bases matching TRBD1. The CDR3 spans 13 residues. Germline V gene sequence: CDR1 SEHNR, CDR2 FQNEAQ (reference sequence). Unmatched junction bases numbered 5, after V lost 5 bases and J lost 7 bases. The DNA of the CDR3 is TGTGCCAGCAGCAGGGACAGGGTGGGTGGCTACACCTTC. Translating gives CASSRDRVGGYTF.

In the case of this clone: The same CDR3 also results from other DNA sequences found in this sample. This chain links TRBV19 with TRBJ2-1; D call uncertain. The CDR3 contains 11 residues. Germline V gene lookup returns CDR1 LNHDA and CDR2 SQIVND (reference sequence). V lost 5 bases and J 5 bases, leaving 4 bases between the germline ends. CDR3 amino acids: CASSVNNEQFF. CDR3 DNA: TGTGCCAGTAGTGTCAACAATGAGCAGTTCTTC.

The V and J genes are TRBV5-1 and TRBJ1-2; TRBD1 is a possible D gene (5 bases). V lost 0 bases, J lost 8 bases, and 14 bases lay in between. This CDR3 spans 14 amino acids. The germline CDR1 and CDR2 sequences are SGHRS and YFSETQ. DNA for the CDR3: TGCGCCAGCAGCTTGGGCCCAGGGCGCGACGGCTACACCTTC. Its translation is CASSLGPGRDGYTF.

This chain links TRBV5-1 with TRBJ1-2; maybe TRBD1 (5 bases). Germline V gives CDR1 SGHRS, CDR2 YFSETQ. The V end was cut by 0 bases, the J end by 0 bases, with 9 bases between. CDR3 length: 15 residues. The CDR3, as DNA: TGCGCCAGCAGCTTGGGACAGACAGCTAACTATGGCTACACCTTC. Translated: CASSLGQTANYGYTF.

In its sample, this clone was seen once. This sequence joins TRBV25-1 and TRBJ2-3; D gene uncertain. The V end lost 4 bases, the J end lost 0 bases, and 5 bases lay between the germline ends. CDR1 is MGHDK and CDR2 is SYGVNS in the germline V gene. The CDR3 length is 13 residues. DNA for the CDR3: TGTGCCAGCAGTGCCTGGAGCACAGATACGCAGTATTTT. As protein: CASSAWSTDTQYF.

V is TRBV24-1 and J is TRBJ2-2; TRBD1 matches 7 bases. The V gene's germline CDR1 is KGHDR and CDR2 SFDVKD. This CDR3 is built from 17 residues. After removal of 3 bases from V and 4 bases from J, the junction contained 10 bases not matched to a gene. CDR3 region: CATSDRTDRASTGELFF. The CDR3 DNA reads as TGTGCCACCAGTGATCGGACCGACAGGGCGAGCACCGGGGAGCTGTTTTTT.

V is TRBV5-1 and J is TRBJ1-3; 7 bases are shared with TRBD1. Per germline, CDR1 SGHRS and CDR2 YFSETQ. V lost 4 bases and J lost 2; bases outside the gene matches: 3. The CDR3 is 14 residues long. The CDR3 region has the DNA TGCGCCAGCAGCCAAACAGGGGCTGGAAACACCATATATTTT. It is translated as CASSQTGAGNTIYF.

This chain connects TRBV12-3 or TRBV12-4 to TRBJ2-5, with D possibly matching TRBD2 (5 bases). V was clipped by 6 bases and J by 5 bases, with 7 bases between them. The CDR3 totals 11 residues. CDR3 residues: CASSTRETQYF. As DNA, the CDR3 is TGTGCCAGCAGCACTAGGGAGACCCAGTACTTC.

The chain has TRBV4-1 and TRBJ1-2, with a tentative D call TRBD1 (5 bases). V was trimmed by 0 bases and J by 6 bases, leaving 17 bases between them. The CDR3 covers 16 residues. CDR1 and CDR2 (germline): MGHRA, YSYEKL. As DNA, the CDR3 is TGCGCCAGCAGCCAAGATGGTCCGGGGGGGAGAGATGGCTACACCTTC. Its protein is CASSQDGPGGRDGYTF.

The V and J genes are TRBV5-1 and TRBJ1-2; 7 bases are a match to TRBD1. The CDR3 runs to 15 residues. J gave up 6 bases and V 4 bases, and 12 bases lay outside the gene matches. Germline V lookup: CDR1 SGHRS, CDR2 YFSETQ. Here the CDR3 DNA reads TGCGCCAGCAGCCCAAAGTACAGGGGTTCGAATGGCTACACCTTC. It yields the protein CASSPKYRGSNGYTF. The whole variable domain, remainder taken from reference TRBV5-1 and TRBJ1-2, is KAGVTQTPRYLIKTRGQQVTLSCSPISGHRSVSWYQQTPGQGLQFLFEYFSETQRNKGNFPGRFSGRQFSNSRSEMNVSTLELGDSALYLCASSPKYRGSNGYTFGSGTRLTVV.

The chain couples TRBV6-5 to TRBJ2-1; TRBD2 matches at 9 bases. J was trimmed by 8 bases and V by 5 bases; bases with no gene match: 10. The germline CDR1 and CDR2 sequences are MNHEY and SVGAGI. The CDR3 extends over 15 amino acids. In DNA form, the CDR3 reads TGTGCCAGCAGTAATAGCGGGAGTACAGCACATGAGCAGTTCTTC. This encodes CASSNSGSTAHEQFF.